The sequence of this T cell receptor beta chain was determined in a study of immune evolution from preneoplasia to lung adenocarcinoma. This CDR3 region has 14 residues. Trimming took 1 base from V and 2 from J, leaving 10 bases between them. CDR1 is SGHRS and CDR2 is YFSETQ in the germline V gene. Study conclusions and caveats: Top clone share appeared to fall from AAH through AIS, MIA, adenocarcinoma.

TCRdb's copy holds only in-frame clones and misses some; the assay was immunoSEQ multiplex PCR. The repertoire holds approximately 14,000 clones, roughly four fifths seen once, with approximately 3% in the top ten. This clone was counted only a few times. Its antigen is unidentified. J is TRBJ2-7 and V is TRBV5-1; no definite D call. This receptor was obtained from a person aged 60-79 years with lung adenocarcinoma. The material sequenced was FFPE minimally invasive lung adenocarcinoma tissue. The DNA for the CDR3 is TGCGCCAGCAGCTTGTCCGTTCAGACCTACGAGCAGTACTTC. Its translation: CASSLSVQTYEQYF.